These 3 T cell receptor beta chains were all obtained from the same sample, sequenced in a study of Graves' ophthalmopathy and Graves' hyperthyroidism. RNA served as the template for amplifying TCR beta CDR3 regions. Scientists carried out first-round RT-PCR using HTBI primers and then a second-round multiplex PCR. One entry per CDR3 protein, called by TCRdb with MiXCR from the multiplex PCR reads. The sample contains around 470,000 distinct CDR3 sequences, approximately 14% of which appear only once. Specimen: blood. Every receptor here comes from a woman in her 30s with Graves' ophthalmopathy.

This clonotype has ten or more counts. The CDR3 loop is CASSTPAGTGFRDQPQHF. CDR3 nucleotide sequence: TGTGCCAGTAGTACCCCCGCCGGGACAGGGTTTCGAGATCAGCCCCAGCATTTT. J is TRBJ1-5 and V is TRBV19; 9 positions match TRBD1. The CDR3 is 18 amino acids. Trimming cost V 4 bases and J 5 bases; bases outside gene matches: 15. Germline V gene lookup returns CDR1 LNHDA and CDR2 SQIVND (reference sequence). The whole variable domain, remainder taken from reference TRBV19 and TRBJ1-5, is DGGITQSPKYLFRKEGQNVTLSCEQNLNHDAMYWYRQDPGQGLRLIYYSQIVNDFQKGDIAEGYSVSREKKESFPLTVTSAQKNPTAFYLCASSTPAGTGFRDQPQHFGDGTRLSIL.

This clonotype came up many times. The chain is built from TRBV20-1 and TRBJ1-2; D is unresolved. This CDR3 has 12 residues. Per the germline V gene, CDR1 is DFQATT and CDR2 is SNEGSKA (reference sequence). V lost 5 bases and J lost 12, with 19 bases in between. The DNA of the CDR3 is TGCAGTGCTTCCCGGGCCCCTAACCTCCACACCTTC. It codes for CSASRAPNLHTF.

The chain recombines TRBV7-2 with TRBJ2-5, with TRBD2 as a possible D gene (6 bases). This CDR3 contains 14 residues. CDR1 and CDR2 (germline): SGHTA, FQGNSA. Trimming took 7 bases from V and 1 from J, leaving 13 bases between them. CDR3 DNA sequence: TGTGCCAGCATCCCGCCGGGACTCCAAGAGACCCAGTACTTC. Residues: CASIPPGLQETQYF.